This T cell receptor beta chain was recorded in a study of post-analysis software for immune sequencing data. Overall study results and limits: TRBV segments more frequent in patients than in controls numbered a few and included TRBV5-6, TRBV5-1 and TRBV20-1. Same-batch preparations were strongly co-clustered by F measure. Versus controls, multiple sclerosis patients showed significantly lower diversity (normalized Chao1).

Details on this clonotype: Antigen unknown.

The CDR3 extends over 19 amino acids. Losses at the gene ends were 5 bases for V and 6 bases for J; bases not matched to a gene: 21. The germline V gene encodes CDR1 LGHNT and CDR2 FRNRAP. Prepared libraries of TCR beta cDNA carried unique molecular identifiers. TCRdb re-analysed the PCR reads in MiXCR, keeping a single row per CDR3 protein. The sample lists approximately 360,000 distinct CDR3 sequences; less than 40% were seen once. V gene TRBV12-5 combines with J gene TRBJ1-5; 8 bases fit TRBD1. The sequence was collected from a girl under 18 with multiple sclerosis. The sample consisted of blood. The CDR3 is CASGPSLWAPDREVQPQHF. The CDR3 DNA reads TGTGCTAGTGGTCCCTCTCTTTGGGCCCCGGACAGGGAAGTTCAGCCCCAGCATTTT. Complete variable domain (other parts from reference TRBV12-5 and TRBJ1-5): DARVTQTPRHKVTEMGQEVTMRCQPILGHNTVFWYRQTMMQGLELLAYFRNRAPLDDSGMPKDRFSAEMPDATLATLKIQPSEPRDSAVYFCASGPSLWAPDREVQPQHFGDGTRLSIL.